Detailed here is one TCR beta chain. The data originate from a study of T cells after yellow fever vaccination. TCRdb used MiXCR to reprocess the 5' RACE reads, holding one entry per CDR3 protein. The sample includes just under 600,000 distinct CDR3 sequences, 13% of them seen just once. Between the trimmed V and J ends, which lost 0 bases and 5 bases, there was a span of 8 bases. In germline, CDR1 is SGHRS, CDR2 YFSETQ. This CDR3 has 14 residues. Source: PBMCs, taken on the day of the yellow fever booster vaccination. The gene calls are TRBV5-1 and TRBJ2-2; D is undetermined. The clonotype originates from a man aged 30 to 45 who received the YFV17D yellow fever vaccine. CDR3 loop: CASSLASMTGELFF. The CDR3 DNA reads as TGCGCCAGCAGCTTGGCCTCAATGACCGGGGAGCTGTTTTTT.